The source of this T cell receptor beta chain is a study of liver allograft versus peripheral blood T cells. At the level of the study: Comparative analysis was performed on T cell receptor repertoires from transplanted livers and from recipients' peripheral blood. The study's findings and limits: Intragraft liver T cell receptor repertoires reportedly differed from peripheral blood repertoires.

CDR1 is SGHTA and CDR2 is FQGNSA in the germline V gene. V lost 0 bases and J lost 7, with 3 bases in between. The CDR3 length is 11 residues. In its sample, this clonotype is large (0.1 to 1%). The antigen is unknown. TCRdb used MiXCR to reprocess the reads, holding one entry per CDR3 protein. The table records 8,000 to 9,500 distinct CDR3 sequences, about a fifth of them present only once. The V and J genes are TRBV7-2 and TRBJ1-1; no clear D gene. The sequence was obtained from a human patient who had a liver transplant. The T cells may partly be graft donor cells. DNA of the CDR3: TGTGCCAGCAGCTTAGCTGGTGAAGCTTTCTTT. It specifies CASSLAGEAFF.